This record concerns one T cell receptor beta chain sequence. Its antigen is unidentified. The iRepertoire nested amplicon-rescue multiplex PCR amplified TCR alpha and beta CDR3s from RNA. Tissue mRNA or PBMC total RNA, roughly 100-400 ng, went into one-step reverse transcription and amplification. Each CDR3 protein gets one entry after TCRdb re-called the multiplex PCR reads with MiXCR. The table shows about 89,000 distinct CDR3 sequences, with 20% to 25% occurring only once. The data were obtained in a study of glioma-infiltrating T cells. The CDR3 loop spans 15 amino acids. Between the trimmed V and J ends, which lost 4 bases and 0 bases, there was a span of 13 bases. Points from the study as a whole: Above-expected tissue-blood divergence occurred in all gliomas, most in low-grade ones. CDR3 overlap between tissue and blood was very small.

The TCR comes from a human donor with low-grade glioma or glioblastoma, undergoing nonglioma brain surgery, or in good health (not recorded which). Material: glioma tissue, nonneoplastic brain tissue, or PBMCs (not recorded which). The chain couples TRBV12-3 or TRBV12-4 to TRBJ2-7; weak D call: TRBD2 (6 bases). DNA of the CDR3: TGTGCCAGCAGTTCTGGGACTTATCTCTCCTACGAGCAGTACTTC. Protein: CASSSGTYLSYEQYF.